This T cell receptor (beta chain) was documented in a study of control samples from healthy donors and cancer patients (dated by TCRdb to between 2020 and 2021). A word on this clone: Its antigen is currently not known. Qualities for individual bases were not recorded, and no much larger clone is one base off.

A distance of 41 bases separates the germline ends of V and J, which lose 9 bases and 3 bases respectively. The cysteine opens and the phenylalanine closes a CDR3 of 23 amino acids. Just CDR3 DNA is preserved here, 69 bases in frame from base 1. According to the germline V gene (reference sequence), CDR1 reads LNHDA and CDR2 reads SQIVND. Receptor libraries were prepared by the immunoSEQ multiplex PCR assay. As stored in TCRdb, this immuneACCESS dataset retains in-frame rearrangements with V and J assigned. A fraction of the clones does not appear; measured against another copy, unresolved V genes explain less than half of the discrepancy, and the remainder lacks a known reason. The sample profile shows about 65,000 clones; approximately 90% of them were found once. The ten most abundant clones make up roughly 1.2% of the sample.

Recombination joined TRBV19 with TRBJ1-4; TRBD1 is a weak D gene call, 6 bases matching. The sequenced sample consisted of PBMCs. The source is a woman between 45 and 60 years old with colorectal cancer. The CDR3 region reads CASLLCVGQPDRSTNRSNEKLFF. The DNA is TGTGCCAGCCTATTGTGTGTAGGACAGCCAGATAGGTCTACCAATAGGTCTAATGAAAAACTGTTTTTT. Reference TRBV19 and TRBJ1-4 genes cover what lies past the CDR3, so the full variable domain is DGGITQSPKYLFRKEGQNVTLSCEQNLNHDAMYWYRQDPGQGLRLIYYSQIVNDFQKGDIAEGYSVSREKKESFPLTVTSAQKNPTAFYLCASLLCVGQPDRSTNRSNEKLFFGSGTQLSVL.